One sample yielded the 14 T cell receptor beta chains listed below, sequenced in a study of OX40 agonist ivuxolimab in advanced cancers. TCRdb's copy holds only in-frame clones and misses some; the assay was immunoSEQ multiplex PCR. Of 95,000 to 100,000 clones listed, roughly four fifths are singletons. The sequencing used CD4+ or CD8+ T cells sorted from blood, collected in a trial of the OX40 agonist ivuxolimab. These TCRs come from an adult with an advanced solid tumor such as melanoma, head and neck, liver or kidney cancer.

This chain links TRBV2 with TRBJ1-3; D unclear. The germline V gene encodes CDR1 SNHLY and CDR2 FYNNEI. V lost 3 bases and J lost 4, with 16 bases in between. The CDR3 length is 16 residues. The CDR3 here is CASSEPPRLRGNTIYF. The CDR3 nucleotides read TGTGCCAGCAGTGAGCCGCCCAGGCTGAGAGGAAACACCATATATTTT.

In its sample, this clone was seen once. CDR3 sequence reads: CASSPRTSGTYEQYF. The CDR3 DNA is TGTGCCAGCAGCCCCCGGACTAGCGGTACCTACGAGCAGTACTTC. The chain has TRBV9 and TRBJ2-5; 10 bases agree with TRBD2. The J call may not be correct, given that the DNA end is closer to TRBJ2-7. CDR3 length: 15 residues. The germline CDR1 and CDR2 sequences are SGDLS and YYNGEE.

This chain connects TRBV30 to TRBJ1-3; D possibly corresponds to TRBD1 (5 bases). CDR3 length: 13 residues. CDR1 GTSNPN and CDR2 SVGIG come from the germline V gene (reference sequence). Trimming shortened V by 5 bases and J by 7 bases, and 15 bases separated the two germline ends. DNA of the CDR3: TGTGCCTGGGAGCCGGGACGGCGGAACACCATATATTTT. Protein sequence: CAWEPGRRNTIYF.

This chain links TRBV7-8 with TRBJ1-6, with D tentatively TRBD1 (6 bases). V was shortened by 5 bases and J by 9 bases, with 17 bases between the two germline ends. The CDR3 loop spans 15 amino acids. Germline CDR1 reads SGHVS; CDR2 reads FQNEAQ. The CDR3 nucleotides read TGTGCCAGCAGCCGCTACGGGCCAGGGGTTTCACCCCTCCACTTT. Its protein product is CASSRYGPGVSPLHF. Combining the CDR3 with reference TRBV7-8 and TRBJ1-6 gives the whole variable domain GAGVSQSPRYKVAKRGQDVALRCDPISGHVSLFWYQQALGQGPEFLTYFQNEAQLDKSGLPSDRFFAERPEGSVSTLKIQRTQQEDSAVYLCASSRYGPGVSPLHFGNGTRLTVT.

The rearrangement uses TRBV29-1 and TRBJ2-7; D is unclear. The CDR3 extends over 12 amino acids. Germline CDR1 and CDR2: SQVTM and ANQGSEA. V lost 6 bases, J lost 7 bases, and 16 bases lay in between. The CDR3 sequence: CSVGTSYGEQYF. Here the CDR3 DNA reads TGCAGCGTCGGAACTTCGTATGGAGAGCAGTACTTC.

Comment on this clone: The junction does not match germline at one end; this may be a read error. CDR3 in amino acids: CASSTRQADTQYF. CDR3 nucleotide sequence: TGCGCCAGCAGTACCAGACAGGCAGATACGCAGTATTTT. The chain links TRBV5-8 to TRBJ2-3; weak D call: TRBD1 (6 bases). Germline V gene lookup returns CDR1 SGHTS and CDR2 YDEGEE. CDR3 size: 13 residues.

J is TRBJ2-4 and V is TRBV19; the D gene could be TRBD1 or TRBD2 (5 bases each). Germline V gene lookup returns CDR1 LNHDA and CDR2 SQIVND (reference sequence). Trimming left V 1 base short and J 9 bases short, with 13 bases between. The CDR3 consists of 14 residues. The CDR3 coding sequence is TGTGCCAGTAGTATAGCCGGGGCTGAAGGCATTCAGTACTTC. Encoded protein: CASSIAGAEGIQYF.

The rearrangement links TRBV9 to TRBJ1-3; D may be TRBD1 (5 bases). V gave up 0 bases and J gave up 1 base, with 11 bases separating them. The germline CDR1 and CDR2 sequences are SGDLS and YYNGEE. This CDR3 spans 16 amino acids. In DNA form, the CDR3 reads TGTGCCAGCAGCGTAGGGGGGAGGCAGTCTGGAAACACCATATATTTT. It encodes CASSVGGRQSGNTIYF.

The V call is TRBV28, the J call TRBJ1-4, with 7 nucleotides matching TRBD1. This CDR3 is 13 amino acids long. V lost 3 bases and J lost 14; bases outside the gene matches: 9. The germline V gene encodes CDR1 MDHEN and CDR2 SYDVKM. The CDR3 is CASSLTGRELLFF. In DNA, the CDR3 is TGTGCCAGCAGTTTGACAGGGAGAGAACTTCTGTTTTTT.

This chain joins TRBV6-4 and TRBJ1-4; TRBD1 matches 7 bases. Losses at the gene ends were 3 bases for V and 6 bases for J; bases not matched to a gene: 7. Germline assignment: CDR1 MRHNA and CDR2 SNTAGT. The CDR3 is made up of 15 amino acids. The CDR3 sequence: CASSEGGGAYEKLFF. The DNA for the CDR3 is TGTGCCAGCAGTGAAGGAGGGGGCGCGTATGAAAAACTGTTTTTT.

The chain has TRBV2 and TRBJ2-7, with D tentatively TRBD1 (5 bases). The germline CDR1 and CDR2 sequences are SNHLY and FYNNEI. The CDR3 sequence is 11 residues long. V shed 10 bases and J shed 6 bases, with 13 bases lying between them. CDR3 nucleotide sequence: TGTGCCACCGGCAGGGCTGCCGAGCAGTACTTC. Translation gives CATGRAAEQYF. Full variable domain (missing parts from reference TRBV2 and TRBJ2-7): EPEVTQTPSHQVTQMGQEVILRCVPISNHLYFYWYRQILGQKVEFLVSFYNNEISEKSEIFDDQFSVERPDGSNFTLKIRSTKLEDSAMYFCATGRAAEQYFGPGTRLTVT.

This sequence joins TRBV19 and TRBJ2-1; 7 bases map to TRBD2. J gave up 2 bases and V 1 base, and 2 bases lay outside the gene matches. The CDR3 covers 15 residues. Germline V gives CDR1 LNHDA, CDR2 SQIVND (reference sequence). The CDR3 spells CASSIGTRAYNEQFF. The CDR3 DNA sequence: TGTGCCAGTAGTATAGGGACTAGGGCCTACAATGAGCAGTTCTTC.

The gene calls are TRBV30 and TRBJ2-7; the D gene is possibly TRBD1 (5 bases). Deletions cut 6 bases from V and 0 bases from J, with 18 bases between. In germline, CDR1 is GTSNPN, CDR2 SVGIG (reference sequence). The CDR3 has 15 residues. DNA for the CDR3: TGTGCCTGTAAACTGGGGCCATGGGACTCCTACGAGCAGTACTTC. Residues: CACKLGPWDSYEQYF.

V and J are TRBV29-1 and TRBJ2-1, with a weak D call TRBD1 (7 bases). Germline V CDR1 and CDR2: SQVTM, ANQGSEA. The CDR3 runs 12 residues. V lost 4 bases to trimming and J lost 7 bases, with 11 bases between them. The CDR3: CSVGAGGNEQFF. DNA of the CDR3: TGCAGCGTTGGAGCAGGGGGGAATGAGCAGTTCTTC.